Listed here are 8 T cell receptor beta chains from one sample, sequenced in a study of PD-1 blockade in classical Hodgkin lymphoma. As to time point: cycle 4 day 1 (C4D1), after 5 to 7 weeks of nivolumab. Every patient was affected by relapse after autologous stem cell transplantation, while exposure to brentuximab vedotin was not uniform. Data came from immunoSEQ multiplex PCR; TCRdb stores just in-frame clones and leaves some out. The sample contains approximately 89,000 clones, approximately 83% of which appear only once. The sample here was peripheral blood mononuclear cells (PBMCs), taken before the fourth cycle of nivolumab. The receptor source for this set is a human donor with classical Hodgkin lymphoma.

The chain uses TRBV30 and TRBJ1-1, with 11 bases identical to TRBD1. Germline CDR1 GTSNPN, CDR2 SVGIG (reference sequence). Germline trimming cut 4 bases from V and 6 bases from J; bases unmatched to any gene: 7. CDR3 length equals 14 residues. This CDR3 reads CAWNRQGQGAEAFF. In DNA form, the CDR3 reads TGTGCCTGGAACCGTCAGGGACAGGGGGCTGAAGCTTTCTTT.

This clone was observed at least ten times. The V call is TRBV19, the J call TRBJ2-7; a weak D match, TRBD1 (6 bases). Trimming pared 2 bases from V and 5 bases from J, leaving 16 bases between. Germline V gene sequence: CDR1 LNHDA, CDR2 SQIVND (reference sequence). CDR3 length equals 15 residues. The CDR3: CASSISDSSHHEQYF. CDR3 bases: TGTGCCAGTAGTATATCGGACAGTTCTCACCACGAGCAGTACTTC.

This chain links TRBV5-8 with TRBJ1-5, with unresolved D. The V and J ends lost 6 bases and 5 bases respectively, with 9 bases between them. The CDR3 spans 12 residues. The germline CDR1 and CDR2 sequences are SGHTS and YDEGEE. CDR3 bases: TGTGCCAGCAACCGGGTTGATCAGCCCCAGCATTTT. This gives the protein CASNRVDQPQHF.

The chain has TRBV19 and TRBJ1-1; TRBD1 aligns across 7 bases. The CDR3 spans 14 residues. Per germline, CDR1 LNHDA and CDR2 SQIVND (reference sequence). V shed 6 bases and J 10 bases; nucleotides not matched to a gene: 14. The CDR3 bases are TGTGCCAGTAGCCCCTTTGCAGACAGGGACGGAGCTTTCTTT. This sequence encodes CASSPFADRDGAFF.

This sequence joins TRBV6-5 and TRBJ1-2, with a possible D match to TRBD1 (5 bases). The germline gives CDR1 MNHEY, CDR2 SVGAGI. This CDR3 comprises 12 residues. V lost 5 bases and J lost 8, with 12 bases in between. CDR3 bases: TGTGCCAGCAGTCAGGGATACCGCGGCTACACCTTC. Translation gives CASSQGYRGYTF.

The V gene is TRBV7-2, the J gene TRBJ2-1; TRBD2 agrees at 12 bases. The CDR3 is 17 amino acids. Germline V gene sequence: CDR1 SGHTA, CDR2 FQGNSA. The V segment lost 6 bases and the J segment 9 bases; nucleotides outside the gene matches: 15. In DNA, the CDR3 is TGTGCCAGCAGACTAGGGGGGGCTAGCGGGAGGGCGCTTGAGCAGTTCTTC. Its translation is CASRLGGASGRALEQFF. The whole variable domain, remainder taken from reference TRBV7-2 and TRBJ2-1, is GAGVSQSPSNKVTEKGKDVELRCDPISGHTALYWYRQSLGQGLEFLIYFQGNSAPDKSGLPSDRFSAERTGGSVSTLTIQRTQQEDSAVYLCASRLGGASGRALEQFFGPGTRLTVL.

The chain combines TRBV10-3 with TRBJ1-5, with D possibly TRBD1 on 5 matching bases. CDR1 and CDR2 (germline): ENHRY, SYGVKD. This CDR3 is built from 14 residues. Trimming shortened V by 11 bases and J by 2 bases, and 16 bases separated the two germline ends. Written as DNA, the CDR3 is TGTGCCGCTTCGGGGGGTAGAGGCAATCAGCCCCAGCATTTT. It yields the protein CAASGGRGNQPQHF.

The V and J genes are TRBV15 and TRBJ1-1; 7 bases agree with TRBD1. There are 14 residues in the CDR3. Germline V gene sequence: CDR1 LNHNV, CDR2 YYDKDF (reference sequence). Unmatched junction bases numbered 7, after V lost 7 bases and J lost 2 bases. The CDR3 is CATTLTGRNTEAFF. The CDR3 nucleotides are TGTGCCACCACACTGACAGGGCGAAACACTGAAGCTTTCTTT.